These 4 T cell receptor beta chains share one sample of origin, sequenced in a study of cytomegalovirus exposure and HLA in healthy donors. 13 Jbeta primers and 60 Vbeta primers were used for the PCR. Measured with immunoSEQ multiplex PCR; TCRdb has only the in-frame clones, and not every one. The table shows roughly 120,000 clones, with roughly 70% occurring only once. Sequencing input: PBMCs. Receptors originate from a man aged 40-50 years in good health and CMV-seropositive.

This chain joins TRBV28 and TRBJ1-1; 9 bases are a match to TRBD1. The CDR3 runs 18 residues. CDR1 is MDHEN, CDR2 SYDVKM, per germline. J gave up 0 bases and V 5 bases, and 13 bases lay outside the gene matches. CDR3 coding DNA: TGTGCCAGCAGTCTCTACTACCCGGGACAGGGTATGAACACTGAAGCTTTCTTT. Amino acid sequence: CASSLYYPGQGMNTEAFF.

This clone was counted a single time. V usage is TRBV9 and J usage is TRBJ2-3; 12 positions agree with TRBD2. Trimming took 3 bases from V and 4 from J; bases not matched to a gene: 6. This CDR3 contains 16 residues. In germline, CDR1 is SGDLS, CDR2 YYNGEE. The CDR3 region has the DNA TGTGCCAGCAGCGCGCTAGCGGGAGGGAGCGCAGATACGCAGTATTTT. Protein sequence: CASSALAGGSADTQYF.

The gene calls are TRBV5-1 and TRBJ1-1; a possible D gene is TRBD1 (6 bases). The CDR3 totals 15 residues. V lost 0 bases and J 0 bases, leaving 9 bases between the germline ends. Germline values: CDR1 SGHRS, CDR2 YFSETQ. CDR3 sequence: CASSLEQGMNTEAFF. Written as DNA, the CDR3 is TGCGCCAGCAGCTTGGAACAGGGTATGAACACTGAAGCTTTCTTT.

The chain combines TRBV29-1 with TRBJ1-1, with D possibly TRBD1 on 6 matching bases. Looked up from germline, CDR1 is SQVTM and CDR2 is ANQGSEA. The CDR3 runs 14 residues. V shed 3 bases and J shed 0 bases, with 11 bases lying between them. CDR3 nucleotide sequence: TGCAGCGTTGATAGGACAGCCTTGAACACTGAAGCTTTCTTT. It is translated as CSVDRTALNTEAFF.